This is a list of T cell receptor beta chains from one sample in a study of CD8+ T cells in alopecia areata. Sequenced by immunoSEQ multiplex PCR; TCRdb stores in-frame clones only, minus some. The table records 150,000 or so clones, roughly 63% of them present only once. The sample consisted of CD4+ T cells sorted from blood, taken at approximately week 60, from a patient treated with tofacitinib. These receptors were taken from a human donor with alopecia areata. CDR3s leave out the opening cysteine and the closing phenylalanine or tryptophan.

v_call	j_call	cdr3_aa
TRBV7-9	TRBJ1-1	ASSLLVRRGQDTEAF
TRBV30	TRBJ2-3	AWSFDRAGASDTQY
TRBV28	TRBJ1-4	ASSIRGWEKLF
TRBV7-2	TRBJ1-2	ASSADRGQSGYT
TRBV6-1	TRBJ1-1	ASNSHRGGTEAF
TRBV11-3	TRBJ1-5	ASSTGGDQPQH
TRBV15	TRBJ2-5	ATSRPGQKETQY
TRBV6-5	TRBJ1-1	ASSLQGEAF
TRBV7-6	TRBJ1-2	ASSPGRGPYGYT
TRBV30	TRBJ2-1	AWSRGDNEQF
TRBV9	TRBJ1-1	ASSVERKGPRVGAEAF
TRBV20-1	TRBJ1-2	SAGDNYGYT
TRBV2	TRBJ1-1	ASRDRDRASPEAF
TRBV29-1	TRBJ1-3	SVGSGNTIY
TRBV5-1	TRBJ1-1	ASSRDRVRTEAF
TRBV30	TRBJ2-3	ARGRGTDTQY
TRBV7-6	TRBJ1-2	ASSPTRGKGYT
TRBV11-3	TRBJ1-1	ASTTVFGEGNTEAF
TRBV5-1	TRBJ2-5	ASSSNSGETQY
TRBV10-2	TRBJ1-1	ASSWNKDTEAF
TRBV30	TRBJ2-1	AWSVFGVAEQF
TRBV9	TRBJ1-2	ASSVDQGRRGGYT
TRBV30	TRBJ1-2	AWSAGTL
TRBV5-6	TRBJ2-5	ASSWGLRSVETQY
TRBV29-1	TRBJ2-3	SVDRGRISTDTQY
TRBV7-2	TRBJ1-2	ASSLGGGAGYT
TRBV5-6	TRBJ1-5	ASSLAGYDSNQPQH
TRBV30	TRBJ1-2	AGLIIGTSVYT
TRBV7-2	TRBJ2-7	ASSQNDRIQQY
TRBV30	TRBJ1-2	AWSRQGADYGYT
TRBV7-2	TRBJ2-5	ASSLVGVARTQY
TRBV6-6	TRBJ2-3	ASGTSGTQY
TRBV29-1	TRBJ2-6	SVGGTSGANVLT
TRBV2	TRBJ1-2	ASIRQTGYGYT
TRBV6-6	TRBJ2-2	ASSRNRRQNTGELF
TRBV7-3	TRBJ2-6	ASSQFSGANVLT
TRBV28	TRBJ2-7	ASSEQGDEQY
TRBV14	TRBJ1-6	ASSSHRDPGTRSPLH
TRBV25-1	TRBJ1-2	ASSSTQSNYGYT
TRBV10-3	TRBJ1-5	AISIDRNNQPQH
TRBV6-6	TRBJ2-5	ASSYPTGASGETQY
TRBV4-1	TRBJ1-5	ASSQVLMGDEPQH
TRBV30	TRBJ1-2	AWSTGVGGYT
TRBV25-1	TRBJ1-5	ASSVPARGPGQPQH
TRBV30	TRBJ1-5	AWSVGSHSNQPQH
TRBV6-5	TRBJ2-7	ASRPEGMSSYEQY